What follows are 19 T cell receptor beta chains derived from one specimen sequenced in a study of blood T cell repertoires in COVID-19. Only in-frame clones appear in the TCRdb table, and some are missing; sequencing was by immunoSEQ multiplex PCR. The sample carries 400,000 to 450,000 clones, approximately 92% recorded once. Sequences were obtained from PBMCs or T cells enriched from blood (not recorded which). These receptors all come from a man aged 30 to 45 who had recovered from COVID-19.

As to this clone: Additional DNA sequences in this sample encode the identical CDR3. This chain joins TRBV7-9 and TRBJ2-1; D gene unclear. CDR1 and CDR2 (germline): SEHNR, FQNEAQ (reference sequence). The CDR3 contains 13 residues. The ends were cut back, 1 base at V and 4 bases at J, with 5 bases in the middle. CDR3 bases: TGTGCCAGCAGCTTAGGGCTGTACAATGAGCAGTTCTTC. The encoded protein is CASSLGLYNEQFF.

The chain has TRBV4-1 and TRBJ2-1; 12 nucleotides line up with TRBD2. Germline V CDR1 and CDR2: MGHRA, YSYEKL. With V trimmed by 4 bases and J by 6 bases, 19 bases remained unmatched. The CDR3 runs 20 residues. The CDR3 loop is CASSRDQTKTSGRKINEQFF. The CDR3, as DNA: TGCGCCAGCAGCCGCGACCAGACTAAGACTAGCGGGAGAAAGATCAATGAGCAGTTCTTC.

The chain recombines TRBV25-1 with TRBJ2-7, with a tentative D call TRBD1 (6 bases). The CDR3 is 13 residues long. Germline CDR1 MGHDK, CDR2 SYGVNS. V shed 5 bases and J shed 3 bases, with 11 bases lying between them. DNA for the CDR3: TGTGCCAGCAGTCTACCAGGGGTCTACGAGCAGTACTTC. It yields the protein CASSLPGVYEQYF.

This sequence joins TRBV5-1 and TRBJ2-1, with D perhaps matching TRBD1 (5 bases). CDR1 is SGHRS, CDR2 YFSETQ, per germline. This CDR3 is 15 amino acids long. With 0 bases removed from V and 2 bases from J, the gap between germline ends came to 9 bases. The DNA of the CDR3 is TGCGCCAGCAGCTTGGGACAGTACACCTACAATGAGCAGTTCTTC. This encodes CASSLGQYTYNEQFF.

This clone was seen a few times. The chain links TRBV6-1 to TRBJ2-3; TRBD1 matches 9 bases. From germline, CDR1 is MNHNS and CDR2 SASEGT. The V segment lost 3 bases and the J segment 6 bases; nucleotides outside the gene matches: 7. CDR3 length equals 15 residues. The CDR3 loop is CASSETGQGRDTQYF. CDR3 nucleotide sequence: TGTGCCAGCAGTGAGACGGGACAGGGTAGGGATACGCAGTATTTT.

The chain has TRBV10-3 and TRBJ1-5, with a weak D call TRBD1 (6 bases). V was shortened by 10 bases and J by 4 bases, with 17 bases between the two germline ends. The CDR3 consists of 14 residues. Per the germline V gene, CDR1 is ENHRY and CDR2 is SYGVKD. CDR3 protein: CASGTSGENQPQHF. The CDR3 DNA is TGTGCCAGCGGCACGTCAGGGGAGAATCAGCCCCAGCATTTT.

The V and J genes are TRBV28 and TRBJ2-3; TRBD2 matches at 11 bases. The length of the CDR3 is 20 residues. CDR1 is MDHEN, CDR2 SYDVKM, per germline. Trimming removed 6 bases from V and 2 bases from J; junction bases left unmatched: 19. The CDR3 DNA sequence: TGTGCCAGCAGCTACGGGGTGGGGGTGGCTAGCGGGAGGCCCACAGATACGCAGTATTTT. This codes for CASSYGVGVASGRPTDTQYF.

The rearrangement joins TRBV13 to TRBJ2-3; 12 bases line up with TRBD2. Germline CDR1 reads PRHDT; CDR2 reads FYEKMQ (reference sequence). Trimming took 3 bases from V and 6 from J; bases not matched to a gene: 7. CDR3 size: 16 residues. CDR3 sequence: CASSFRLAGVSDTQYF. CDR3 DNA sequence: TGTGCCAGCAGCTTTAGACTAGCGGGAGTTTCGGATACGCAGTATTTT.

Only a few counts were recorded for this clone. The CDR3 loop reads CASSYSSTRNTEAFF. CDR3 DNA sequence: TGTGCCAGCAGTTACTCGAGTACTAGGAACACTGAAGCTTTCTTT. This chain links TRBV6-6 with TRBJ1-1, with no clear D. The CDR3 is 15 residues long. Looked up from germline, CDR1 is MNHNY and CDR2 is SVGAGI (reference sequence). V gave up 0 bases and J gave up 1 base, with 9 bases separating them.

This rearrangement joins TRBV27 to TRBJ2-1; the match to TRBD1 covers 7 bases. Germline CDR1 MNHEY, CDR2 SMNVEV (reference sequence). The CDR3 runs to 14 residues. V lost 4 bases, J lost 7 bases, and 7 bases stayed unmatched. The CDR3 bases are TGTGCCAGCAGTTCCCACGACAGGGAAAATGAGCAGTTCTTC. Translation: CASSSHDRENEQFF.

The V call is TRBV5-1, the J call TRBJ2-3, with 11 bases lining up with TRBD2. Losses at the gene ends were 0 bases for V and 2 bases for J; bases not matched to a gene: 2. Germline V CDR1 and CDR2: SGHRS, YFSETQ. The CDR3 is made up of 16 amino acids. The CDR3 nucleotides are TGCGCCAGCAGCTTGGTAGCGGGGGGGGACACAGATACGCAGTATTTT. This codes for CASSLVAGGDTDTQYF. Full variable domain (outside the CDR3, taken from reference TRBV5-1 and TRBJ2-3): KAGVTQTPRYLIKTRGQQVTLSCSPISGHRSVSWYQQTPGQGLQFLFEYFSETQRNKGNFPGRFSGRQFSNSRSEMNVSTLELGDSALYLCASSLVAGGDTDTQYFGPGTRLTVL.

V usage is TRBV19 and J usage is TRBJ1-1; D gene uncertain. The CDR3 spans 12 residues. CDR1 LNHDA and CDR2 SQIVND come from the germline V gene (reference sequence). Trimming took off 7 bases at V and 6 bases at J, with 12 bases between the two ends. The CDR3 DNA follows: TGTGCCAGTAAGTCGGATAGCGCTGAAGCTTTCTTT. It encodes CASKSDSAEAFF.

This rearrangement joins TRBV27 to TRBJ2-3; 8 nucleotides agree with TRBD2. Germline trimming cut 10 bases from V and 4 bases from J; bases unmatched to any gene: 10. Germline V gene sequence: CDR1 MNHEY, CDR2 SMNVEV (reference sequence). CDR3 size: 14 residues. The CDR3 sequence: CANCAGGKADTQYF. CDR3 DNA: TGTGCCAACTGTGCGGGGGGTAAAGCAGATACGCAGTATTTT.

The CDR3 spells CASSPLHNRYEQYF. Written as DNA, the CDR3 is TGTGCCAGCTCACCACTTCACAACAGGTACGAGCAGTACTTC. The rearrangement joins TRBV18 to TRBJ2-7; D may be TRBD1 (5 bases). The CDR3 consists of 14 residues. V was pared by 1 base and J by 4 bases, with 11 bases between. In germline, CDR1 is KGHSH, CDR2 LQKENI.

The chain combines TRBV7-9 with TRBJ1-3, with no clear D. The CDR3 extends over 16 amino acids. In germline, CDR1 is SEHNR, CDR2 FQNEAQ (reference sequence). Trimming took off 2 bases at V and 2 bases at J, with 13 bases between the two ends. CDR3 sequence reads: CASSLSQAAPGNTIYF. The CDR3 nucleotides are TGTGCCAGCAGCTTATCCCAGGCAGCACCTGGAAACACCATATATTTT.

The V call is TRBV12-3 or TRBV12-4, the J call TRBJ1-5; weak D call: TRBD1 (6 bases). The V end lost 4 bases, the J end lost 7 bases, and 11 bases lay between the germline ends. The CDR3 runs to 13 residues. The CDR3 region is CASSSGDQQPQHF. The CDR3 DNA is TGTGCCAGCAGTTCAGGGGACCAGCAGCCCCAGCATTTT.

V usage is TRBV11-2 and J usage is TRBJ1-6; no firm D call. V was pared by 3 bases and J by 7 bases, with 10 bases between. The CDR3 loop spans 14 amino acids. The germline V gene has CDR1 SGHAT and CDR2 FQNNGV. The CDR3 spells CASSFTAENSPLHF. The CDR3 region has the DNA TGTGCCAGCAGCTTCACGGCGGAGAATTCACCCCTCCACTTT.

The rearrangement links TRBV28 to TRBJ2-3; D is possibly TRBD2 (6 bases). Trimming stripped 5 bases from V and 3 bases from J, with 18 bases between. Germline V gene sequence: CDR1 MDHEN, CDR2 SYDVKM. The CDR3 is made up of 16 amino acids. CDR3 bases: TGTGCCAGCAGTAACTCGGAGGGCGGGGTAACAGATACGCAGTATTTT. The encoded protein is CASSNSEGGVTDTQYF. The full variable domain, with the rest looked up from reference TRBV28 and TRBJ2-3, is DVKVTQSSRYLVKRTGEKVFLECVQDMDHENMFWYRQDPGLGLRLIYFSYDVKMKEKGDIPEGYSVSREKKERFSLILESASTNQTSMYLCASSNSEGGVTDTQYFGPGTRLTVL.

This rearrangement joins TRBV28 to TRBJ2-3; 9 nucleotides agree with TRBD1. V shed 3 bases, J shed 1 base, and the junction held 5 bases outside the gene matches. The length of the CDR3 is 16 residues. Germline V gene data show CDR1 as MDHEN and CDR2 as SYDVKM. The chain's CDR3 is CASSFDRDRGTDTQYF. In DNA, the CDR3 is TGTGCCAGCAGTTTCGACCGGGACAGGGGCACAGATACGCAGTATTTT.